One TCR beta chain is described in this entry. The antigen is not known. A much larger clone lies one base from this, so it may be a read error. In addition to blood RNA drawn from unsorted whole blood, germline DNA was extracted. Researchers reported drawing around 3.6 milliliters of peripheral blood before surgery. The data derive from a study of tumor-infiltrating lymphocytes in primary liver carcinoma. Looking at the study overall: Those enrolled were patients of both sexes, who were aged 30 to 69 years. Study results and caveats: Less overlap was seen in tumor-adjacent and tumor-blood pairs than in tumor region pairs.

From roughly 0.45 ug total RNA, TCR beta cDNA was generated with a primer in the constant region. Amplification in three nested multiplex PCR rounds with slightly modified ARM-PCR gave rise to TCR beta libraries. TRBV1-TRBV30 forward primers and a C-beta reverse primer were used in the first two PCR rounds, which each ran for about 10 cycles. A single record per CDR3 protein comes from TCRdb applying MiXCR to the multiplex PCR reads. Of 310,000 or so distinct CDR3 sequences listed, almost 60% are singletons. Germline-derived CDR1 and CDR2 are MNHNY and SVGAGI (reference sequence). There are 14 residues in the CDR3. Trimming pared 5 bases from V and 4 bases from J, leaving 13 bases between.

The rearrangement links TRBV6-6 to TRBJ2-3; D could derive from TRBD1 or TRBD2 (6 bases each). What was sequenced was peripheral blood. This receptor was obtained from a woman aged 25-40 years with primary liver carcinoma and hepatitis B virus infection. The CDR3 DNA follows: TGTGCCAGCAGTAGGGGGGAGGCCCCAGATACGCAGTATTTT. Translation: CASSRGEAPDTQYF.